The TCR beta chain under discussion was sequenced for a study of T-cell reconstitution after alpha-beta-depleted transplantation in children. V dropped 0 bases and J dropped 1 base, with 6 bases sitting between them. Germline CDR1 is LGHNA and CDR2 is YSLEER. The CDR3 loop spans 14 amino acids. Ten or more counts support this clonotype. For TCRbeta, the library was prepared with unique molecular identifiers. In TCRdb, the PCR reads were re-called with MiXCR into one record per CDR3 protein. The table lists about 360,000 distinct CDR3 sequences, roughly 15% of them singletons. The receptor comes from a human donor who donated a stem cell graft to a child with Fanconi anemia. The sample in question was PBMCs, obtained from the stem cell graft. V is TRBV4-3 and J is TRBJ1-1; no reliable D call. The CDR3 region has the DNA TGCGCCAGCAGCCAAGAACCGAGGAACACTGAAGCTTTCTTT. Translating gives CASSQEPRNTEAFF.